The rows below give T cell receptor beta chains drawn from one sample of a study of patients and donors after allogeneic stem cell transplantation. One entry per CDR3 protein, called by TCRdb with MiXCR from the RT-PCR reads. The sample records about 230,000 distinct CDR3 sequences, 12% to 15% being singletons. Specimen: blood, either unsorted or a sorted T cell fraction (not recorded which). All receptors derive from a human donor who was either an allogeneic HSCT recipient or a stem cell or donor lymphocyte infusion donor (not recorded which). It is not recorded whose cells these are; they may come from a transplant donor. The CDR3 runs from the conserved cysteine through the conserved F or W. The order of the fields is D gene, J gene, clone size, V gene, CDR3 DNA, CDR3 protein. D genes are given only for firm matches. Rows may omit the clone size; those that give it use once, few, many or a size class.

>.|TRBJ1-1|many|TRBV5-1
TGCGCCAGCAGCCCCCCCATGAACACTGAAGCTTTCTTT
CASSPPMNTEAFF
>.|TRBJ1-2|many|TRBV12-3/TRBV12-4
TGTGCCAGCAGTTTATCGGTGGGCTATGGCTACACCTTC
CASSLSVGYGYTF
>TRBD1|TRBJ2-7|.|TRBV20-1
TGCAGTGCTAGCCCGACAGGGCCCTACGAGCAGTACTTC
CSASPTGPYEQYF
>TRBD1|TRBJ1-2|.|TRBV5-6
TGTGCCAGCAGTTTAAGAGACAGGGGAAGCACCTTC
CASSLRDRGSTF
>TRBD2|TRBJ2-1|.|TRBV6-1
TGTGCCAGCAGTCCAAGGACTAGCGGGGGGTTTGAGCAGTTCTTC
CASSPRTSGGFEQFF
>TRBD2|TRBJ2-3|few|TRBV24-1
TGTGCCACTAGCCTAGCGGGAGTATCGGATACGCAGTATTTT
CATSLAGVSDTQYF
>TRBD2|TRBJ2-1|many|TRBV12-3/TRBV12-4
TGTGCCAGCAGTTCAAGCGGACTAGCTAGTGAGCAGTTCTTC
CASSSSGLASEQFF
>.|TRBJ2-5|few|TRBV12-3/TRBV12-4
TGTGCCAGCGGCCCCAGCGGGGAGACCCAGTACTTC
CASGPSGETQYF
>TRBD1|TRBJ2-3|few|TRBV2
TGTGCCAGCAGCGAACAGGGGACAGATACGCAGTATTTT
CASSEQGTDTQYF
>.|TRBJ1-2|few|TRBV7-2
TGTGCCAGCAGCCCCGGACGCAGGAATGGCTACACCTTC
CASSPGRRNGYTF
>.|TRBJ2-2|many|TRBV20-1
TGCAGTGCTAGACAGACCGAGGCGAACACCGGGGAGCTGTTTTTT
CSARQTEANTGELFF
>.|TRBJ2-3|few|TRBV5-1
TGCGCCAGCAGCTTGGAAGCCGCGGACGTAGATACGCAGTATTTT
CASSLEAADVDTQYF
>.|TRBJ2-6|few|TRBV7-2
TGTGCCATCTCACCGGGGGGCACTGGGGCCAACGTCCTGACTTTC
CAISPGGTGANVLTF
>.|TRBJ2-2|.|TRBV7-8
TGTGCCAGCAGGGATATCTCGGCGGACACGAACACCGGGGAGCTGTTTTTT
CASRDISADTNTGELFF
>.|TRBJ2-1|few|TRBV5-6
TGTGCCAGCAGCTTGGCCTACCGCCCGGAGCAGTTCTTC
CASSLAYRPEQFF
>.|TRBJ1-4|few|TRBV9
TGTGCCAGCAGCCCATCTCCCCGACGTTCTAATGAAAAACTGTTTTTT
CASSPSPRRSNEKLFF
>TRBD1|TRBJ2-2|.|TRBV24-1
TGTGCCACCAGTAGACAGGGCGTCTCGACCGGGGAGCTGTTTTTT
CATSRQGVSTGELFF
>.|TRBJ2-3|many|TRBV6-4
TGTGCCAGCAGTACAGAATTAGGAGATACGCAGTATTTT
CASSTELGDTQYF
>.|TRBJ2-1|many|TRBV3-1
TGTGCCAGCAGCCTAAACAATGAGCAGTTCTTC
CASSLNNEQFF
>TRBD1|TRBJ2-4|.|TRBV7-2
TGTGCCAGCAGCAACCGACAGGGCAGCATTCAGTACTTC
CASSNRQGSIQYF
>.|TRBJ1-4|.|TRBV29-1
TGCAGCGTTGAAGAGGCCCGAGGGGGTTATGAAAAACTGTTTTTT
CSVEEARGGYEKLFF
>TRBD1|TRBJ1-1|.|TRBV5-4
TGTGCCAGCAGCTCCCGACAGGGCAGAACTGAAGCTTTCTTT
CASSSRQGRTEAFF
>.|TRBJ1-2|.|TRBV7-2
TGTGCCAGCAGGGGGGCTAACTATGGCTACACCTTC
CASRGANYGYTF
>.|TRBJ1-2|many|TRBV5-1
TGCGCCAGCAGCCGGGTCGGGGCCTCTAACTATGGCTACACCTTC
CASSRVGASNYGYTF
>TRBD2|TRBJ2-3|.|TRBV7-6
TGTGCCAGCAGCTTAGATGGAGGGAGGGCCACAGATACGCAGTATTTT
CASSLDGGRATDTQYF
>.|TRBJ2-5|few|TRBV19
TGTGCCAGTAGTAGGGGCAGCGGAGAGACCCAGTACTTC
CASSRGSGETQYF
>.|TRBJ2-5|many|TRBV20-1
TGCAGTGCTAACTGGCCTAGCGGAGGGGGTTCGGAGACCCAGTACTTC
CSANWPSGGGSETQYF
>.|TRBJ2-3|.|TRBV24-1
TGTGCCACCAGTGACCCTCGTCTCATCACAGATACGCAGTATTTT
CATSDPRLITDTQYF
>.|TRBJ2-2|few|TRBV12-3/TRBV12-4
TGTGCCAGCAGAAGAACAGCGAACACCGGGGAGCTGTTTTTT
CASRRTANTGELFF
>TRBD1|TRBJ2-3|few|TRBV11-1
TGTGCCAGCACCGGGGACAGGCCGAGCACAGATACGCAGTATTTT
CASTGDRPSTDTQYF
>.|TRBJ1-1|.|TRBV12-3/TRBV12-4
TGTGCCAGCAGTTTAGCTGACTTGCTGAATACTGAAGCTTTCTTT
CASSLADLLNTEAFF
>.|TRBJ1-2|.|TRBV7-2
TGTGCCAGCAGCTCGGGAGGCTGGACGGCGAGGGATGGCTACACCTTC
CASSSGGWTARDGYTF
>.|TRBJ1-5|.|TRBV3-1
TGTGCCAGCAGCCTTGGCGGACGGGGCAATCAGCCCCAGCATTTT
CASSLGGRGNQPQHF
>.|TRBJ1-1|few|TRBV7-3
TGTGCCAACAGCGAATCAGGGGCTGAAGCTTTCTTT
CANSESGAEAFF
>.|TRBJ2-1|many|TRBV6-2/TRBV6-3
TGTGCCAGCAGCCCCCTGGCGGGCCTATACAATGAGCAGTTCTTC
CASSPLAGLYNEQFF
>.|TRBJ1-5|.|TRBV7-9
TGTGCCAGCAGCCTCTCCGTTGACAGCAATCAGCCCCAGCATTTT
CASSLSVDSNQPQHF
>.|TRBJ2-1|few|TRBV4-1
TGCGCCAGCAGACCTGGAGGAAACGATGAGCAGTTCTTC
CASRPGGNDEQFF
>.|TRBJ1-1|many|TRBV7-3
TGTGCCAGCAGCTTAAATCCAGGGAACACTGAAGCTTTCTTT
CASSLNPGNTEAFF
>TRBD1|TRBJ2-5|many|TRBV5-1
TGCGCCAGCAGCTTGGGATACAGGGGCGAAGAGACCCAGTACTTC
CASSLGYRGEETQYF
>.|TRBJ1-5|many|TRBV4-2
TGTGCCAGCAGCCAGAGCACAGGGTCGTGGCCCCAGCATTTT
CASSQSTGSWPQHF
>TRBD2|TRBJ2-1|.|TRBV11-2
TGTGCCAGCAGCTTAGATCGGGAGGCTGGTGAGCAGTTCTTC
CASSLDREAGEQFF
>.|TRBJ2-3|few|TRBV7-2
TGTGCCAGCAGCTTAGATCCGGGAGATACGCAGTATTTT
CASSLDPGDTQYF
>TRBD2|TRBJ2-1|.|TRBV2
TGTGCCAGCAGTGAACTAGCGGTGGAGATGTATGAGCAGTTCTTC
CASSELAVEMYEQFF
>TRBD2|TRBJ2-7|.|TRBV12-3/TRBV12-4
TGTGCCAGCAGCAATATCCGAGGTGCGGGAGGGCATCTGGGCGAGCAGTACTTC
CASSNIRGAGGHLGEQYF
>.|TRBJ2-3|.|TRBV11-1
TGTGCCAGCAGCTTAGATATAGGTTTCGTTAAATTCACAGATACGCAGTATTTT
CASSLDIGFVKFTDTQYF